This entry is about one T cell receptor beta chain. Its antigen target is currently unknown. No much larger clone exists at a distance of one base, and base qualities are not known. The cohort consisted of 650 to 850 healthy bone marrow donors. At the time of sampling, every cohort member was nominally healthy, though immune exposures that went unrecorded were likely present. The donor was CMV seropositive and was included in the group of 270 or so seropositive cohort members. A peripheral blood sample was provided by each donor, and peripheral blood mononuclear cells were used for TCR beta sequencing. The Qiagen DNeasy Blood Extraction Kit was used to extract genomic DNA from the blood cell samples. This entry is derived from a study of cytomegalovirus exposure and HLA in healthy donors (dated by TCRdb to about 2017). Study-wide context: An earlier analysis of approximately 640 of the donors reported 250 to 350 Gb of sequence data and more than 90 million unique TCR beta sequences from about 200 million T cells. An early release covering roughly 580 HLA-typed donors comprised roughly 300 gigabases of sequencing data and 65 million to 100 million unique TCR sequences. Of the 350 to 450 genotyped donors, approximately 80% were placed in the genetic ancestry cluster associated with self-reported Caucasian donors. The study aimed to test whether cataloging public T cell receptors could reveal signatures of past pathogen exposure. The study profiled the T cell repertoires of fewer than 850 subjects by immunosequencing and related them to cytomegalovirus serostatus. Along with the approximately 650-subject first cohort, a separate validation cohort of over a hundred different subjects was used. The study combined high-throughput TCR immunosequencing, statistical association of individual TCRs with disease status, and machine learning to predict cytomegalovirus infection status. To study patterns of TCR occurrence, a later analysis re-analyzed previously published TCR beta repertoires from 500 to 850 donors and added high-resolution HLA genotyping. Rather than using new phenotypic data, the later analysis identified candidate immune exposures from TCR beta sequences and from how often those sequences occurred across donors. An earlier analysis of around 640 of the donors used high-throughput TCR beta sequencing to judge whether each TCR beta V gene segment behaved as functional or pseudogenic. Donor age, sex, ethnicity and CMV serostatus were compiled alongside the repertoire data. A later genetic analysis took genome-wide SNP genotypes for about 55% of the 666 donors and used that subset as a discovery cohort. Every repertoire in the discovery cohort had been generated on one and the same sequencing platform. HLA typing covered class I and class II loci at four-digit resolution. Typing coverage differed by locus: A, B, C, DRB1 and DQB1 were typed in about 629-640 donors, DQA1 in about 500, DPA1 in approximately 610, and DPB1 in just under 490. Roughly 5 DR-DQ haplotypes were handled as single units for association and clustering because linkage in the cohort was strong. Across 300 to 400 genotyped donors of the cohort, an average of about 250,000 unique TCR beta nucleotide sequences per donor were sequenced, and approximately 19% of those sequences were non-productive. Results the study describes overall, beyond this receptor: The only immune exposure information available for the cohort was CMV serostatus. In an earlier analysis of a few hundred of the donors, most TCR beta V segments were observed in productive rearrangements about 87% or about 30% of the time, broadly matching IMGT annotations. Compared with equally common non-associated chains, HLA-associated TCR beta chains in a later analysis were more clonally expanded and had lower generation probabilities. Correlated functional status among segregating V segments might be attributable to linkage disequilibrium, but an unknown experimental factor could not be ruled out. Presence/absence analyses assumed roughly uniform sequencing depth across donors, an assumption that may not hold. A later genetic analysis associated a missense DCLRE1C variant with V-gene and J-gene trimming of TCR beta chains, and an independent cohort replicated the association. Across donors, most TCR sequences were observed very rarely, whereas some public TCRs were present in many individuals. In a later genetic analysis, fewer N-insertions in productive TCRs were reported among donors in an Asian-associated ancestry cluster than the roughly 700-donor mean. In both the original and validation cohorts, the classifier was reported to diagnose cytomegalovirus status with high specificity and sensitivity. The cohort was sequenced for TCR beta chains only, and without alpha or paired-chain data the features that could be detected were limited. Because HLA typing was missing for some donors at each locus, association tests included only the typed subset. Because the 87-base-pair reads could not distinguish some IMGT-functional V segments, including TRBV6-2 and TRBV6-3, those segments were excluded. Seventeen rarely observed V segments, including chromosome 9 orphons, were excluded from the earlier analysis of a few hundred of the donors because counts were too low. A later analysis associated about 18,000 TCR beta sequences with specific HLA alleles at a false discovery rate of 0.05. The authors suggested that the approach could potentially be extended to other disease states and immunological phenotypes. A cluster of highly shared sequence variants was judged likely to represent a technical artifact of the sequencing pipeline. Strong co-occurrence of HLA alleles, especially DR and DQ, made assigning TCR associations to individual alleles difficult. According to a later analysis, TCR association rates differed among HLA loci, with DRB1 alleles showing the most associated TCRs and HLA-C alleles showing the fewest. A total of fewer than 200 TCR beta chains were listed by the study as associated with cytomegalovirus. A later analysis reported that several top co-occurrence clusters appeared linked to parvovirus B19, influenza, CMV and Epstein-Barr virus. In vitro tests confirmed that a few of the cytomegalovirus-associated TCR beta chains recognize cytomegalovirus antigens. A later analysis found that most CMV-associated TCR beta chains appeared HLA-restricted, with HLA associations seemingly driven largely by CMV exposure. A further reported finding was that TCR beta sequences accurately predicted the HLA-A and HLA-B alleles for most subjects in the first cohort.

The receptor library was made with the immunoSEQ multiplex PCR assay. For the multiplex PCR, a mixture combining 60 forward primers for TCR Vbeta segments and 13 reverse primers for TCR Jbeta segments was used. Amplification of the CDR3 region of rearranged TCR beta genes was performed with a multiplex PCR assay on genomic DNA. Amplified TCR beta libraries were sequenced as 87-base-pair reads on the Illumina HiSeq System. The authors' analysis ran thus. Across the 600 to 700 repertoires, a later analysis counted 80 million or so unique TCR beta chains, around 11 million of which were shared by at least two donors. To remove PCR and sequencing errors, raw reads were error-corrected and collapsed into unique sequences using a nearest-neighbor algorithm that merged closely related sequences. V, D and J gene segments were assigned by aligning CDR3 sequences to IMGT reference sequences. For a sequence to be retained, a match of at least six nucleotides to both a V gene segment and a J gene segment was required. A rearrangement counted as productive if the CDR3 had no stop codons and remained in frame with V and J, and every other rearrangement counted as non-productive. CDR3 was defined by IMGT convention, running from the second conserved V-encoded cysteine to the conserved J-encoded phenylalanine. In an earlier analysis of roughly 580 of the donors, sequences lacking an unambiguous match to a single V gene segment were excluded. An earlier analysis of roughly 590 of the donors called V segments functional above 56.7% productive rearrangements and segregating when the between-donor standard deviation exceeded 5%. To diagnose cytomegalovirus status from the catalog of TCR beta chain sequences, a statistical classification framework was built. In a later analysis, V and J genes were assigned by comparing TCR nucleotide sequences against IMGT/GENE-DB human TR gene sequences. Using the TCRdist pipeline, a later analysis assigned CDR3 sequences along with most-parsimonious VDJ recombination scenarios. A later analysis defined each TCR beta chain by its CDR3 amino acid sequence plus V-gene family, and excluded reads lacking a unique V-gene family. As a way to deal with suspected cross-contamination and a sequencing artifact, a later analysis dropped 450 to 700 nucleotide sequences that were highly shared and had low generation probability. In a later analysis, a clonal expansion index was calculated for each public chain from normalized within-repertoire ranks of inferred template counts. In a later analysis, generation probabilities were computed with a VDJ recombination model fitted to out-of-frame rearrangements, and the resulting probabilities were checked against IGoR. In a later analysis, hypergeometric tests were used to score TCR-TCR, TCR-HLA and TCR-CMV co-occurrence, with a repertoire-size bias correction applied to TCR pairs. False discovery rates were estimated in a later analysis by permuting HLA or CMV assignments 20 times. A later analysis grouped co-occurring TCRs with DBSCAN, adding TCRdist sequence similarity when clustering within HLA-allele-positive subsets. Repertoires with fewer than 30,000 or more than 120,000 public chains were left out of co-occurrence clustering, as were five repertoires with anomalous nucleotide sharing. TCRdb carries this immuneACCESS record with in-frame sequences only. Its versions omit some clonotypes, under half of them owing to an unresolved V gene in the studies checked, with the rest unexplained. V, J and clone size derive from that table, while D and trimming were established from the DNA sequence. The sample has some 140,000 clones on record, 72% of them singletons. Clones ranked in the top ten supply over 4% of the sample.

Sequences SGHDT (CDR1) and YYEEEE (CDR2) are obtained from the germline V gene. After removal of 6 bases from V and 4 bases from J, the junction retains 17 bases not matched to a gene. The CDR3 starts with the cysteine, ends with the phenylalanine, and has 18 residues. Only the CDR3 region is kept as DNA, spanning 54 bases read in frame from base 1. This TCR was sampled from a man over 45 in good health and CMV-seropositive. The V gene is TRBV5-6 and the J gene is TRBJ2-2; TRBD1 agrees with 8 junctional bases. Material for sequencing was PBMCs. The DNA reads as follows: TGTGCCAGCAATTCACTGATCACAGGGGGTGAGGTCACCGGGGAGCTGTTTTTT. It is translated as CASNSLITGGEVTGELFF.